This T cell receptor beta chain was obtained from a study of post-analysis software for immune sequencing data. Broader study findings: TRBV5-6, TRBV5-1 and TRBV20-1 were among several TRBV segments more frequent in patients than controls.

The CDR3 contains 15 residues. V lost 4 bases to trimming and J lost 8 bases; unmatched junction nucleotides: 9. In germline, CDR1 is SGHRS, CDR2 YFSETQ. Prepared libraries of TCR beta cDNA carried unique molecular identifiers. MiXCR, run by TCRdb on the PCR reads, gives a single entry per CDR3 protein. The sample shows hundreds of thousands of distinct CDR3 sequences, around 53% of them seen only once. In regard to this clonotype: Its antigen is not known.

The J gene is TRBJ1-4, the V gene TRBV5-1; 9 bases agree with TRBD1. Material: blood. This TCR came from a girl aged 5-17 years with multiple sclerosis. The CDR3 bases are TGCGCCAGCAGCCCCGGGGACAGGGCCCGGGAAAAACTGTTTTTT. Translation: CASSPGDRAREKLFF.